This T cell receptor (beta chain) comes out of a study of cytomegalovirus exposure and HLA in healthy donors. Germline assignment: CDR1 WSHSY and CDR2 SAAADI. The CDR3 runs to 15 residues. J gave up 5 bases and V 6 bases, and 6 bases lay outside the gene matches. PCR amplification relied on 60 Vbeta primers (plus 13 Jbeta primers). The method was immunoSEQ multiplex PCR; TCRdb's version includes in-frame clones alone and lacks a portion of them. The table records about 70,000 clones, around 70% of them present only once. Findings of the study overall: It was approximately 150 TCR beta chains that were listed as cytomegalovirus-associated.

As regards this clone: As yet, its antigen is unknown.

Investigators did not record CMV serostatus for this donor. This receptor was obtained from a human donor in good health. The chain has TRBV10-2 and TRBJ2-7; 14 nucleotides agree with TRBD2. The specimen sequenced was PBMCs. The CDR3 protein is CASSLTSGRANEQYF. CDR3 DNA: TGCGCCAGCAGCTTGACTAGCGGGAGGGCCAACGAGCAGTACTTC.